The 13 T cell receptor beta chains below were found in one sample sequenced in a study of patients and donors after allogeneic stem cell transplantation. In TCRdb, the RT-PCR reads were re-called with MiXCR into one record per CDR3 protein. The sample has 400,000 to 500,000 distinct CDR3 sequences; 16% are singletons. Sequenced sample: blood, either unsorted or a sorted T cell fraction (not recorded which). The receptor source for this set is a human donor who was either an allogeneic HSCT recipient or a stem cell or donor lymphocyte infusion donor (not recorded which). It is not recorded whose cells these are; they may come from a transplant donor.

The sample holds a few counts of this clonotype. The chain joins TRBV7-9 to TRBJ2-1, with 8 bases that match TRBD1. The germline V gene encodes CDR1 SEHNR and CDR2 FQNEAQ (reference sequence). Germline trimming cut 5 bases from V and 12 bases from J; bases unmatched to any gene: 6. The CDR3 is 12 residues long. CDR3 DNA sequence: TGTGCCAGCAGCACAGGGGGACTGCGGCAGTTCTTC. Its translation: CASSTGGLRQFF. The complete variable domain, with remaining parts taken from reference TRBV7-9 and TRBJ2-1, reads DTGVSQNPRHKITKRGQNVTFRCDPISEHNRLYWYRQTLGQGPEFLTYFQNEAQLEKSRLLSDRFSAERPKGSFSTLEIQRTEQGDSAMYLCASSTGGLRQFFGPGTRLTVL.

The V gene is TRBV7-9, the J gene TRBJ2-3; TRBD2 matches at 7 bases. The CDR3 covers 15 residues. In germline, CDR1 is SEHNR, CDR2 FQNEAQ (reference sequence). J lost 2 bases, V lost 5 bases, and 7 bases had no gene match. The CDR3 DNA reads TGTGCCAGCAGCCGTCGACTAGCCTCCACAGATACGCAGTATTTT. This sequence encodes CASSRRLASTDTQYF.

The chain uses TRBV20-1 and TRBJ2-7, with 7 bases identical to TRBD1. V dropped 6 bases and J dropped 4; count of bases not matched to a gene: 18. The CDR3 runs 16 residues. Germline V CDR1 and CDR2: DFQATT, SNEGSKA (reference sequence). CDR3 sequence reads: CSAIPPWTGFRYEQYF. The CDR3 DNA is TGCAGTGCGATCCCACCCTGGACAGGATTCAGGTACGAGCAGTACTTC.

V is TRBV11-3 and J is TRBJ2-1; unclear D gene. The CDR3 covers 13 residues. V was clipped by 4 bases and J by 9 bases, with 13 bases between them. Germline V gene lookup returns CDR1 SGHNT and CDR2 YENEEA. CDR3 sequence reads: CASSSPRSSEQFF. The CDR3, as DNA: TGTGCCAGCAGCTCCCCAAGGTCTTCTGAGCAGTTCTTC.

This clonotype was seen more than once but under ten times. The chain links TRBV11-3 to TRBJ2-1, with 7 positions matching TRBD2. The CDR3 totals 15 residues. Germline loops: CDR1 SGHNT, CDR2 YENEEA. Trimming removed 3 bases from V and 9 bases from J; junction bases left unmatched: 11. The CDR3 here is CASSFSMDRGGEQFF. The CDR3 DNA reads TGTGCCAGCAGCTTCTCCATGGACCGCGGGGGTGAGCAGTTCTTC.

The chain combines TRBV3-1 with TRBJ2-3; D is perhaps TRBD1 (5 bases). The V end lost 2 bases, the J end lost 1 base, and 10 bases lay between the germline ends. This CDR3 is 15 amino acids long. CDR1 and CDR2 (germline): LGHDT, YNNKEL (reference sequence). The CDR3 DNA is TGTGCCAGCAGCCAATCAGCCAGGGGCACAGATACGCAGTATTTT. Translating gives CASSQSARGTDTQYF.

The chain uses TRBV5-1 and TRBJ2-7; 8 bases align to TRBD2. CDR1 and CDR2 (germline): SGHRS, YFSETQ. Germline trimming cut 2 bases from V and 2 bases from J; bases unmatched to any gene: 6. The CDR3 is 15 residues long. The CDR3 reads CASSFGLAPTYEQYF. CDR3 nucleotides: TGCGCCAGCAGCTTCGGACTAGCACCAACCTACGAGCAGTACTTC.

This clonotype was observed a handful of times. This chain joins TRBV6-1 and TRBJ2-7, with a weak D call TRBD2 (7 bases). CDR1 and CDR2 from the germline V gene are MNHNS and SASEGT. CDR3 length equals 14 residues. Deletions cut 7 bases from V and 3 bases from J, with 16 bases between. CDR3 sequence: CASKLQGGGYEQYF. As DNA, the CDR3 is TGTGCCAGCAAGCTCCAAGGGGGGGGCTACGAGCAGTACTTC.

As DNA, the CDR3 is TGCAGTGCCTGGGACAGGTCCTTAGCTAACTATGGCTACACCTTC. Protein product: CSAWDRSLANYGYTF. The gene calls are TRBV20-1 and TRBJ1-2; 8 bases fit TRBD1. After removal of 6 bases from V and 0 bases from J, the junction contained 9 bases not matched to a gene. This CDR3 is built from 15 residues. Germline CDR1 DFQATT, CDR2 SNEGSKA (reference sequence).

V usage is TRBV4-1 and J usage is TRBJ2-4, with D possibly being TRBD1 (6 bases). This CDR3 is 16 amino acids long. The V gene lost 1 base and the J gene lost 3 bases, with 13 bases spanning the gap. Germline V gene sequence: CDR1 MGHRA, CDR2 YSYEKL. This CDR3 is CASSQVGGYDKNIQYF. In nucleotides, the CDR3 is TGCGCCAGCAGCCAAGTTGGGGGCTATGACAAAAACATTCAGTACTTC.

The table lists this clonotype with many counts. CDR3 loop: CASSLAYGYTF. Here the CDR3 DNA reads TGTGCCAGCAGCTTAGCCTATGGCTACACCTTC. The J gene is TRBJ1-2, the V gene TRBV7-9; D unclear. The ends were cut back, 0 bases at V and 4 bases at J, with 0 bases in the middle. This CDR3 has 11 residues. Germline CDR1 SEHNR, CDR2 FQNEAQ (reference sequence).

The chain recombines TRBV9 with TRBJ2-1; 8 bases match TRBD2. CDR1 SGDLS and CDR2 YYNGEE come from the germline V gene. J lost 5 bases, V lost 3 bases, and 7 bases had no gene match. The CDR3 consists of 15 residues. The CDR3 bases are TGTGCCAGCAGCGAGTCCGGGGGGGAGAACAATGAGCAGTTCTTC. It codes for CASSESGGENNEQFF.

This clonotype was found a few times. This sequence joins TRBV7-2 and TRBJ2-1, with a weak D call TRBD1 (6 bases). Germline CDR1 SGHTA, CDR2 FQGNSA. This CDR3 has 16 amino acids. V lost 5 bases and J lost 2, with 16 bases in between. The CDR3 nucleotides read TGTGCCAGCAGCCCGGACAGTTTAGCCCCCTACAATGAGCAGTTCTTC. It codes for CASSPDSLAPYNEQFF.